What follows is one TCR beta chain and its context. Its specificity is not known. Other DNA sequences within the sample encode an identical CDR3. This sample was included in a study of lymphopenia after photon versus proton radiotherapy. The protocol was immunoSEQ multiplex PCR, while the TCRdb copy is restricted to in-frame clones and leaves out a portion. The top ten hold about 6.5% of the sample, which has around 20,000 clones, around 90% seen once. Looked up from germline, CDR1 is SGHRS and CDR2 is YFSETQ. Trimming took 0 bases from V and 3 from J, leaving 7 bases between them. The CDR3 is 14 residues long. Study conclusions and caveats: After lymphocyte nadir, photon-treated repertoires showed oligoclonal expansion, especially CD8+ Temra.

This rearrangement joins TRBV5-1 to TRBJ1-5; D is unresolved. The receptor was derived from a man aged 55 to 70 with pancreatic cancer. The specimen comprised peripheral blood, sampled from a patient treated with photon-based radiotherapy. CDR3 DNA sequence: TGCGCCAGCAGCTTGGATGGCACCAATCAGCCCCAGCATTTT. It is translated as CASSLDGTNQPQHF.